This T cell receptor (beta chain) was sequenced in a study of control samples from healthy donors and cancer patients. The ends were cut back, 0 bases at V and 5 bases at J, with 11 bases in the middle. CDR1 is SGHDT, CDR2 YYEEEE, per germline. The CDR3 is made up of 14 amino acids. The data were produced by immunoSEQ multiplex PCR, yet TCRdb's version contains in-frame clones alone and is incomplete. The repertoire holds around 130,000 clones, with 89% as singletons. This chain joins TRBV5-6 and TRBJ2-5; TRBD2 is a possible D gene (6 bases). Specimen: blood. The source of this sequence is a man in his fifties or sixties in good health. The chain's CDR3 is CASSLVRDSETQYF. CDR3 nucleotides: TGTGCCAGCAGCTTGGTCCGGGACTCGGAGACCCAGTACTTC.